Presented here are 29 T cell receptor beta chains from one specimen sequenced in a study of cytomegalovirus exposure and HLA in healthy donors. The repertoire was sequenced with immunoSEQ multiplex PCR; TCRdb's copy has only in-frame clones and lacks some. The sample includes 130,000 to 150,000 clones, approximately 92% seen only once; the top ten take about 10%. The sample taken for sequencing was PBMCs. Receptor source: a woman aged 18-35 years in good health and CMV-seropositive.

The chain couples TRBV19 to TRBJ1-1; 7 nucleotides match TRBD1. V lost 6 bases, J lost 7 bases, and 5 bases stayed unmatched. The CDR3 is made up of 12 amino acids. Germline CDR1 is LNHDA and CDR2 is SQIVND (reference sequence). The CDR3 sequence is CASSEGGNEAFF. The CDR3 DNA reads TGTGCCAGTAGCGAAGGGGGCAATGAAGCTTTCTTT. The whole variable domain, remainder taken from reference TRBV19 and TRBJ1-1, is DGGITQSPKYLFRKEGQNVTLSCEQNLNHDAMYWYRQDPGQGLRLIYYSQIVNDFQKGDIAEGYSVSREKKESFPLTVTSAQKNPTAFYLCASSEGGNEAFFGQGTRLTVV.

This chain connects TRBV10-3 to TRBJ2-1; possible D gene TRBD2, 5 bases. The CDR3 has 15 amino acids. The germline gives CDR1 ENHRY, CDR2 SYGVKD. Deletions cut 2 bases from V and 10 bases from J, with 18 bases between. The CDR3 DNA reads as TGTGCCATCAGTGAGCCGCCACGGAGAGGGAACGAGCAGTTCTTC. Its translation: CAISEPPRRGNEQFF.

This chain joins TRBV5-6 and TRBJ2-1, with 7 bases aligning to TRBD2. With 4 bases clipped from V and 5 bases from J, the junction kept 15 bases outside the gene matches. CDR1 SGHDT and CDR2 YYEEEE come from the germline V gene. The CDR3 is 17 amino acids. The CDR3 nucleotides are TGTGCCAGCAGCGGGGACTATGGGGCGGGGGAGAACAATGAGCAGTTCTTC. This encodes CASSGDYGAGENNEQFF.

This clone was detected once. The chain combines TRBV7-9 with TRBJ1-4, with TRBD1 identical over 7 bases. The CDR3 sequence is 18 residues long. CDR1 SEHNR and CDR2 FQNEAQ come from the germline V gene (reference sequence). V trimming: 2 bases; J trimming: 4 bases; junction bases outside the gene matches: 13. The CDR3 DNA reads as TGTGCCAGCAGCTTATGGGGAAACAGGGGTCCTGGTAATGAAAAACTGTTTTTT. Its protein product is CASSLWGNRGPGNEKLFF.

The rearrangement uses TRBV7-6 and TRBJ1-5; the D gene is possibly TRBD1 (6 bases). Trimming removed 4 bases from V and 1 base from J, with 11 bases in between. This CDR3 is built from 15 residues. The germline gives CDR1 SGHVS, CDR2 FNYEAQ. The CDR3 here is CASSSGTLSNQPQHF. In DNA form, the CDR3 reads TGTGCCAGCAGCTCGGGGACACTGAGCAATCAGCCCCAGCATTTT. Full variable domain (missing parts from reference TRBV7-6 and TRBJ1-5): GAGVSQSPRYKVTKRGQDVALRCDPISGHVSLYWYRQALGQGPEFLTYFNYEAQQDKSGLPNDRFSAERPEGSISTLTIQRTEQRDSAMYRCASSSGTLSNQPQHFGDGTRLSIL.

This clone was seen a few times. The V call is TRBV19, the J call TRBJ2-5, with unresolved D. Trimming removed 9 bases at V and 5 bases at J, with 7 bases between. CDR1 and CDR2 from the germline V gene are LNHDA and SQIVND (reference sequence). There are 10 residues in the CDR3. CDR3 sequence reads: CASGRETQYF. The CDR3 nucleotides are TGTGCCAGCGGTCGGGAGACCCAGTACTTC.

CDR3 sequence (DNA): TGTGCCAGCTCACCAGGCAGCACAGATACGCAGTATTTT. Its protein is CASSPGSTDTQYF. The V gene is TRBV18, the J gene TRBJ2-3; unclear D gene. This CDR3 region has 13 residues. Trimming took off 2 bases at V and 0 bases at J, with 3 bases between the two ends. Germline V lookup: CDR1 KGHSH, CDR2 LQKENI.

The sample holds one count of this clone. J is TRBJ2-1 and V is TRBV29-1; 9 bases agree with TRBD1. The V segment lost 7 bases and the J segment 2 bases; nucleotides outside the gene matches: 6. CDR1 is SQVTM and CDR2 is ANQGSEA in the germline V gene. This CDR3 spans 14 amino acids. The CDR3 here is CSATDRGPYNEQFF. CDR3 in DNA: TGCAGCGCCACGGACAGGGGACCCTACAATGAGCAGTTCTTC.

This clone has only a few counts. This chain joins TRBV7-8 and TRBJ2-1; possible D gene TRBD1, 6 bases. V was cut by 3 bases and J by 4 bases, with 19 bases left in between. CDR1 is SGHVS and CDR2 is FQNEAQ in the germline V gene. This CDR3 is 17 amino acids long. Written as DNA, the CDR3 is TGTGCCAGCAGCTTCCCAATACAGGGCCAGTTTTACAATGAGCAGTTCTTC. Its translation: CASSFPIQGQFYNEQFF.

Only one count was recorded for this clone. V is TRBV27 and J is TRBJ2-5; 10 nucleotides agree with TRBD1. Germline lookup yields CDR1 MNHEY and CDR2 SMNVEV (reference sequence). The V and J ends lost 7 bases and 9 bases, in that order; junction bases with no gene match: 14. The CDR3 is made up of 15 amino acids. This CDR3 is CASNLFGTGDGAQYF. CDR3 coding DNA: TGTGCCAGCAACCTGTTCGGGACAGGGGATGGGGCCCAGTACTTC.

The chain couples TRBV4-1 to TRBJ2-2; D is undetermined. The CDR3 runs 15 residues. V was cut by 0 bases and J by 3 bases, with 8 bases left in between. Germline V gene lookup returns CDR1 MGHRA and CDR2 YSYEKL. As DNA, the CDR3 is TGCGCCAGCAGCCAAGATCGCAGGCACACCGGGGAGCTGTTTTTT. This encodes CASSQDRRHTGELFF.

The chain couples TRBV15 to TRBJ1-6; D perhaps matches TRBD1 (5 bases). CDR3 length: 16 amino acids. The germline V gene has CDR1 LNHNV and CDR2 YYDKDF (reference sequence). V was pared by 3 bases and J by 7 bases, with 16 bases between. CDR3 nucleotide sequence: TGTGCCACCAGCAGGGACCTAGGGGCGCTCAATTCACCCCTCCACTTT. It encodes CATSRDLGALNSPLHF.

The V and J genes are TRBV2 and TRBJ2-5, with 7 bases fitting TRBD2. From germline, CDR1 is SNHLY and CDR2 FYNNEI. This CDR3 contains 15 residues. V trimming: 5 bases; J trimming: 5 bases; junction bases outside the gene matches: 11. This chain's CDR3 is CASSTMAGEGETQYF. Written as DNA, the CDR3 is TGTGCCAGCAGTACCATGGCGGGGGAGGGTGAGACCCAGTACTTC.

The rearrangement uses TRBV11-2 and TRBJ1-6; D is undetermined. V lost 2 bases and J lost 7, with 9 bases in between. The CDR3 is 14 residues long. Germline assignment: CDR1 SGHAT and CDR2 FQNNGV. In DNA, the CDR3 is TGTGCCAGCAGCTTATCAGTGTCCAATTCACCCCTCCACTTT. Protein product: CASSLSVSNSPLHF.

This clone has more than one count but fewer than ten. This chain uses TRBV6-5 with TRBJ2-1, with a weak D call TRBD1 (6 bases). CDR1 MNHEY and CDR2 SVGAGI come from the germline V gene. V was cut by 6 bases and J by 5 bases, with 17 bases left in between. The CDR3 covers 15 residues. This chain's CDR3 is CASRGAAGYDNEQFF. Written as DNA, the CDR3 is TGTGCCAGCAGGGGGGCGGCGGGTTACGACAATGAGCAGTTCTTC.

V and J are TRBV2 and TRBJ1-1; D call uncertain. Germline CDR1 and CDR2: SNHLY and FYNNEI. The CDR3 runs 13 residues. With 4 bases removed from V and 3 bases from J, the gap between germline ends came to 9 bases. The CDR3 DNA reads as TGTGCCAGCAGTGCACTCGAGGACACTGAAGCTTTCTTT. It specifies CASSALEDTEAFF.

V and J are TRBV6-5 and TRBJ2-7, with a weak D call TRBD2 (5 bases). CDR1 MNHEY and CDR2 SVGAGI come from the germline V gene. V lost 5 bases and J 0 bases, leaving 11 bases between the germline ends. This CDR3 is built from 14 residues. CDR3 in DNA: TGTGCCAGCAGTGAGGGCGGCCACTCCTACGAGCAGTACTTC. Its translation: CASSEGGHSYEQYF.

V and J are TRBV6-4 and TRBJ2-3; 8 positions agree with TRBD1. Germline loops: CDR1 MRHNA, CDR2 SNTAGT. The V segment lost 5 bases and the J segment 0 bases; nucleotides outside the gene matches: 1. The CDR3 sequence is 14 residues long. CDR3 in amino acids: CASSNRGSTDTQYF. Written as DNA, the CDR3 is TGTGCCAGCAGTAACAGGGGGAGCACAGATACGCAGTATTTT.

The chain combines TRBV6-1 with TRBJ2-7; D remains unclear. Trimming took off 7 bases at V and 3 bases at J, with 13 bases between the two ends. Per the germline V gene, CDR1 is MNHNS and CDR2 is SASEGT. The CDR3 runs 13 residues. The CDR3 here is CASTRNTDYEQYF. CDR3 DNA sequence: TGTGCCAGCACCAGAAACACAGACTACGAGCAGTACTTC.

The chain couples TRBV5-1 to TRBJ2-2; D uncertain. The CDR3 runs 16 residues. Trimming took off 0 bases at V and 5 bases at J, with 14 bases between the two ends. Germline V gene sequence: CDR1 SGHRS, CDR2 YFSETQ. The CDR3 DNA sequence: TGCGCCAGCAGCTTGGAGAGCCCTAGATATACCGGGGAGCTGTTTTTT. This codes for CASSLESPRYTGELFF.

This chain uses TRBV9 with TRBJ2-7; D is possibly TRBD2 (6 bases). Trimming stripped 0 bases from V and 6 bases from J, with 13 bases between. The CDR3 length is 14 residues. Looked up from germline, CDR1 is SGDLS and CDR2 is YYNGEE. In DNA, the CDR3 is TGTGCCAGCAGCGTAGACGGGGGAGACACCGAGCAGTACTTC. Its protein product is CASSVDGGDTEQYF.

The chain couples TRBV5-1 to TRBJ1-2, with 8 bases identical to TRBD1. The germline V gene has CDR1 SGHRS and CDR2 YFSETQ. The CDR3 spans 13 residues. V shed 7 bases and J 0 bases; nucleotides not matched to a gene: 2. In DNA, the CDR3 is TGCGCCAGCCGGACAGGGACTAACTATGGCTACACCTTC. This encodes CASRTGTNYGYTF. Based on the CDR3 plus reference TRBV5-1 and TRBJ1-2, the full variable domain is KAGVTQTPRYLIKTRGQQVTLSCSPISGHRSVSWYQQTPGQGLQFLFEYFSETQRNKGNFPGRFSGRQFSNSRSEMNVSTLELGDSALYLCASRTGTNYGYTFGSGTRLTVV.

The V and J genes are TRBV19 and TRBJ2-2; D is possibly TRBD2 (6 bases). V was pared by 5 bases and J by 0 bases, with 10 bases between. The germline gives CDR1 LNHDA, CDR2 SQIVND (reference sequence). This CDR3 spans 15 amino acids. The CDR3 nucleotides read TGTGCCAGTAGTGTTAGCGGAGCGAACACCGGGGAGCTGTTTTTT. Its translation is CASSVSGANTGELFF.

The rearrangement links TRBV10-2 to TRBJ2-7, with 7 positions matching TRBD1. This CDR3 has 16 amino acids. Germline assignment: CDR1 WSHSY and CDR2 SAAADI. V was pared by 9 bases and J by 0 bases, with 14 bases of the junction left unmatched. DNA of the CDR3: TGCGCCAGTGGATCCAGCGGACAGGTTAGCTCCTACGAGCAGTACTTC. This encodes CASGSSGQVSSYEQYF.

In this sample, this clone turned up once. The chain has TRBV28 and TRBJ1-1, with a possible D match to TRBD1 (5 bases). This CDR3 has 13 amino acids. Germline V gene lookup returns CDR1 MDHEN and CDR2 SYDVKM. The germline V and J ends were trimmed by 3 bases and 5 bases, with 10 bases remaining between them. CDR3 nucleotide sequence: TGTGCCAGCAGTTTGGCAGGGAGGACTGAAGCTTTCTTT. This translates into CASSLAGRTEAFF.

The chain joins TRBV9 to TRBJ2-5, with D perhaps matching TRBD1 (6 bases). Trimming left V 6 bases short and J 1 base short, with 19 bases between. Per the germline V gene, CDR1 is SGDLS and CDR2 is YYNGEE. The CDR3 extends over 16 amino acids. The CDR3 coding sequence is TGTGCCAGCACCATGGGACCACAGGGACCCCAAGAGACCCAGTACTTC. Residues: CASTMGPQGPQETQYF.

The V call is TRBV27, the J call TRBJ1-2; D unresolved. Germline V lookup: CDR1 MNHEY, CDR2 SMNVEV (reference sequence). The CDR3 spans 13 residues. Deletions cut 8 bases from V and 1 base from J, with 11 bases between. CDR3: CASGLGLNYGYTF. The CDR3 coding sequence is TGTGCCAGCGGGCTGGGCCTTAACTATGGCTACACCTTC.

J is TRBJ1-2 and V is TRBV14; D gene uncertain. Germline values: CDR1 SGHDN, CDR2 FVKESK. The V and J ends lost 0 bases and 4 bases respectively, with 12 bases between them. The CDR3 is 15 residues long. The CDR3 DNA reads as TGTGCCAGCAGCCAAGATGGAGGGCCCGGCTATGGCTACACCTTC. This translates into CASSQDGGPGYGYTF.

The chain links TRBV2 to TRBJ1-5; tentative D call: TRBD1 (6 bases). The CDR3 is 18 amino acids. Germline values: CDR1 SNHLY, CDR2 FYNNEI. Trimming removed 5 bases at V and 0 bases at J, with 20 bases between. The DNA for the CDR3 is TGTGCCAGCAGTACCAAATTGGACAGTCCGAATAGCAATCAGCCCCAGCATTTT. This encodes CASSTKLDSPNSNQPQHF.